The T cell receptor beta chain under discussion was sequenced for a study of cytomegalovirus exposure and HLA in healthy donors. Study-level results: The study flagged approximately 180 TCR beta chains as cytomegalovirus-associated.

This CDR3 region has 13 residues. Trimming stripped 7 bases from V and 6 bases from J, with 12 bases between. From germline, CDR1 is SEHNR and CDR2 FQNEAQ (reference sequence). Primers for the PCR totalled 60 Vbeta and 13 Jbeta. Assay used: immunoSEQ multiplex PCR; TCRdb lists only in-frame clones, some missing. The sample consists of some 130,000 clones, 70% to 75% of them appearing once. Concerning this clone itself: The antigen is unknown.

The rearrangement uses TRBV7-9 and TRBJ1-4, with TRBD1 as a possible D gene (5 bases). Sequencing input: PBMCs. The clonotype comes from a woman aged 40 to 49 in good health and CMV-seronegative. This CDR3 is CASTRGGDEKLFF. CDR3 DNA: TGTGCCAGCACACGGGGCGGGGATGAAAAACTGTTTTTT.